The rows below give T cell receptor beta chains drawn from one sample of a study of glioma-infiltrating T cells after dendritic cell vaccination. Sequencing was performed with immunoSEQ multiplex PCR; in TCRdb, only in-frame clones are kept and a portion is missing. The sample has about 82,000 clones, 80% to 90% seen once. The sample in question was blood, obtained before dendritic cell vaccination. The receptors derive from a human donor with glioblastoma. CDR3s leave out the opening cysteine and the closing phenylalanine or tryptophan. The order of the fields is V gene, J gene, CDR3 protein.

V: TRBV5-1
J: TRBJ2-7
CDR3: ASSLDSSGRASAYEQY

V: TRBV25-1
J: TRBJ2-7
CDR3: ASRETGALYEQY

V: TRBV11-2
J: TRBJ1-1
CDR3: ASSLDGRPNTEAF

V: TRBV6-6
J: TRBJ2-1
CDR3: ASSRDIYNEQF

V: TRBV15
J: TRBJ2-5
CDR3: ATSRDPQGDQETQY

V: TRBV6-5
J: TRBJ2-1
CDR3: ASSYADFTYNEQF

V: TRBV7-3
J: TRBJ1-1
CDR3: ASSEQGNTEAF

V: TRBV5-4
J: TRBJ1-2
CDR3: ASSRDTNGYT

V: TRBV30
J: TRBJ2-1
CDR3: AWSSGVDNEQF

V: TRBV27
J: TRBJ2-3
CDR3: ASSGLAGVSDTQY

V: TRBV30
J: TRBJ2-5
CDR3: AWSVLGRETQY

V: TRBV6-5
J: TRBJ1-2
CDR3: ASSYSGQGRDYGYT

V: TRBV7-3
J: TRBJ1-1
CDR3: ASAGTANTEAF

V: TRBV10-2
J: TRBJ2-7
CDR3: ASTDRKEYEQY

V: TRBV29-1
J: TRBJ1-1
CDR3: SVGELEAF

V: TRBV4-1
J: TRBJ2-3
CDR3: ASMDSADTQY

V: TRBV6-1
J: TRBJ1-6
CDR3: ASSAGTDNSPLH

V: TRBV7-9
J: TRBJ2-1
CDR3: ASSSTSGGASNEQF